The following is a T cell receptor beta chain sequence with its context. The antigen remains unidentified. The CDR3 is made up of 15 amino acids. Per germline, CDR1 KGHSH and CDR2 LQKENI. Losses at the gene ends were 2 bases for V and 3 bases for J; bases not matched to a gene: 3. Here immunoSEQ multiplex PCR was the method, and the copy in TCRdb shows in-frame clones only, minus some. The sample shows under 200,000 clones, about 89% of them seen only once. The data are from a study of cytomegalovirus exposure and HLA in healthy donors. Study-wide findings and caveats: Many donors carried some public TCRs, although rarity characterized most TCR sequences. In the 130 or so validation repertoires, a later analysis found that first-cohort TCR clusters tended to co-occur. Confirmation in vitro established that a few CMV-associated chains were specific for CMV antigens. The study labeled 150 or so TCR beta chains cytomegalovirus-associated.

The specimen was PBMCs. The chain carries TRBV18 and TRBJ2-7; the match to TRBD1 covers 11 bases. The receptor was derived from a woman aged 18-29 years in good health and CMV-seropositive. As DNA, the CDR3 is TGTGCCAGCTCACCAGGGACAGGGGGAAACTACGAGCAGTACTTC. This sequence encodes CASSPGTGGNYEQYF.